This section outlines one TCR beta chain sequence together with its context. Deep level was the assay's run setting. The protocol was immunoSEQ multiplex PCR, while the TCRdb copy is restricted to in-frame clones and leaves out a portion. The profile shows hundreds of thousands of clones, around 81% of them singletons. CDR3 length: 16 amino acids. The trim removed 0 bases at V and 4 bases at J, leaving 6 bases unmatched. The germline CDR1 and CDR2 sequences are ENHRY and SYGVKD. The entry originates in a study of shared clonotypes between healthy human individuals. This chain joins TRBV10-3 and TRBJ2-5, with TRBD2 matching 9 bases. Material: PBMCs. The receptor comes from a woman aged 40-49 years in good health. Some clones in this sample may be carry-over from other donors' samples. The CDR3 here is CAISESGGRAGETQYF. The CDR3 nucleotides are TGTGCCATCAGTGAGTCGGGCGGGAGGGCCGGAGAGACCCAGTACTTC.